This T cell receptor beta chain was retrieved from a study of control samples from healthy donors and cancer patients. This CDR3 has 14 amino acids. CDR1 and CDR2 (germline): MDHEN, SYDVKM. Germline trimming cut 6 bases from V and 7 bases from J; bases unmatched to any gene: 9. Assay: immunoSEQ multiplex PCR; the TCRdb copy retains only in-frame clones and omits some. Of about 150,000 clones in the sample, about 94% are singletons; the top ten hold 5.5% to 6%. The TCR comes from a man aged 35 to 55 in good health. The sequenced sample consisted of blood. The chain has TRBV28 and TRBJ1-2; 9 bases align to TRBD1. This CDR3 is CASSPGTGPVGYTF. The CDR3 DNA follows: TGTGCCAGCAGCCCCGGGACAGGGCCTGTTGGCTACACCTTC.